These T cell receptor beta chains were read from a single sample in a study of post-analysis software for immune sequencing data. Each CDR3 protein is one row after TCRdb ran MiXCR on the PCR reads. The table shows 250,000 to 300,000 distinct CDR3 sequences, with around 34% occurring only once. The sequencing input was blood. The receptor source for this set is a girl between 5 and 17 years old with multiple sclerosis. CDR3s include the opening cysteine and the closing phenylalanine or tryptophan. Where a row states a size, it is once, few, many or the class of an expanded clone; other rows omit it.

v_gene: TRBV12-3/TRBV12-4; abundance: .; CDR3aa: CASSWTSYEQYF
v_gene: TRBV29-1; abundance: many; CDR3aa: CSVDQDGMNGYTF
v_gene: TRBV2; abundance: .; CDR3aa: CASSPTSGRFNERYF
v_gene: TRBV4-2; abundance: few; CDR3aa: CASSQDWSGTSGSGNRETQYF
v_gene: TRBV5-1; abundance: many; CDR3aa: CASSLLGFTDTQYF
v_gene: TRBV28; abundance: few; CDR3aa: CASRDRFNEKLFF
v_gene: TRBV9; abundance: many; CDR3aa: CASSVAGEGQETQYF
v_gene: TRBV7-3; abundance: many; CDR3aa: CASSLTQGDTQYF
v_gene: TRBV7-2; abundance: many; CDR3aa: CASSLGGGRQTDEQFF
v_gene: TRBV19; abundance: .; CDR3aa: CASSTTGQYYNEQFF
v_gene: TRBV7-2; abundance: .; CDR3aa: CASSLGQGGRTF
v_gene: TRBV20-1; abundance: many; CDR3aa: CSVRGPRSNQPQHF
v_gene: TRBV6-5; abundance: many; CDR3aa: CASSLDGDSNEQFF
v_gene: TRBV10-3; abundance: .; CDR3aa: CAISEEGTGLGYTF
v_gene: TRBV20-1; abundance: many; CDR3aa: CSAPYRDYNEQFF
v_gene: TRBV3-1; abundance: many; CDR3aa: CASSPLLRQGSGANVLTF
v_gene: TRBV5-1; abundance: many; CDR3aa: CASSLVSGEETQYF
v_gene: TRBV5-1; abundance: many; CDR3aa: CASSFGATVQETQYF
v_gene: TRBV21-1; abundance: .; CDR3aa: CAHRGGSPYEQYF
v_gene: TRBV10-3; abundance: .; CDR3aa: CAISEGGISNTGELFF
v_gene: TRBV5-4; abundance: .; CDR3aa: CASSREGTYSYEQYF
v_gene: TRBV5-1; abundance: .; CDR3aa: CASSWAGDRGNEQFF
v_gene: TRBV20-1; abundance: few; CDR3aa: CSASPGGPRTEAFF
v_gene: TRBV28; abundance: many; CDR3aa: CASSRQGFFEQYF
v_gene: TRBV4-3; abundance: .; CDR3aa: CASSQMDRSTYEQYF
v_gene: TRBV3-1; abundance: few; CDR3aa: CASSQEGRQGNTGELFF
v_gene: TRBV4-2; abundance: .; CDR3aa: CASSPLGTGGTEAFF
v_gene: TRBV28; abundance: .; CDR3aa: CASIRSRGTNEQYF
v_gene: TRBV20-1; abundance: many; CDR3aa: CSARDRSGGQTQYF
v_gene: TRBV29-1; abundance: .; CDR3aa: CSVGLAGPGTYEQYF
v_gene: TRBV7-2; abundance: many; CDR3aa: CASSFQSGRPWAPQHF
v_gene: TRBV12-3/TRBV12-4; abundance: .; CDR3aa: CASSLGRSGGLSGNTIYF
v_gene: TRBV20-1; abundance: many; CDR3aa: CSCLRGNQPQHF
v_gene: TRBV5-1; abundance: many; CDR3aa: CASSLAGQKETQYF
v_gene: TRBV12-3/TRBV12-4; abundance: many; CDR3aa: CASRVGPSGDGYTF
v_gene: TRBV20-1; abundance: many; CDR3aa: CSARLAGASSDTQYF
v_gene: TRBV4-2; abundance: many; CDR3aa: CASSQDNTEAFF
v_gene: TRBV29-1; abundance: many; CDR3aa: CSVARRQAHYGYTF
v_gene: TRBV18; abundance: few; CDR3aa: CASSLQGADTQYF
v_gene: TRBV11-2; abundance: many; CDR3aa: CASSLLPGGNTEAFF
v_gene: TRBV29-1; abundance: many; CDR3aa: CSVERVAVKTQYF
v_gene: TRBV3-1; abundance: many; CDR3aa: CASSQGAGTKETQYF
v_gene: TRBV4-2; abundance: few; CDR3aa: CASSLSGGNEQFF
v_gene: TRBV27; abundance: .; CDR3aa: CASSLKGQGNNSPLHF